The entry that follows covers one T cell receptor (beta chain) sequence. There are 12 residues in the CDR3. With 8 bases removed from V and 6 bases from J, the gap between germline ends came to 10 bases. Germline assignment: CDR1 MDHEN and CDR2 SYDVKM. Original methodology: By means of reference gene primer amplification, nucleated cell counts were estimated. Assay used: immunoSEQ multiplex PCR; TCRdb lists only in-frame clones, some missing. That table gives V, J and clone size, and the DNA gave D and trimming. This table has approximately 360,000 clones, 89% appearing once. This sample is part of a study of blood T cell repertoires in COVID-19. Overall study context: Italy, Spain and the United States were the sources of the convalescent and acute COVID-19 samples. The cDNA or gDNA used as material had been derived from T cells, B-cell-depleted T cells, or PBMCs.

The sequence derives from a middle-aged man with acute or convalescent COVID-19. The rearrangement uses TRBV28 and TRBJ2-2; D gene ambiguous. Sequenced: peripheral blood. Written as DNA, the CDR3 is TGTGCCAGCTCTCTCCTTGCCGGGGAGCTGTTTTTT. This encodes CASSLLAGELFF.